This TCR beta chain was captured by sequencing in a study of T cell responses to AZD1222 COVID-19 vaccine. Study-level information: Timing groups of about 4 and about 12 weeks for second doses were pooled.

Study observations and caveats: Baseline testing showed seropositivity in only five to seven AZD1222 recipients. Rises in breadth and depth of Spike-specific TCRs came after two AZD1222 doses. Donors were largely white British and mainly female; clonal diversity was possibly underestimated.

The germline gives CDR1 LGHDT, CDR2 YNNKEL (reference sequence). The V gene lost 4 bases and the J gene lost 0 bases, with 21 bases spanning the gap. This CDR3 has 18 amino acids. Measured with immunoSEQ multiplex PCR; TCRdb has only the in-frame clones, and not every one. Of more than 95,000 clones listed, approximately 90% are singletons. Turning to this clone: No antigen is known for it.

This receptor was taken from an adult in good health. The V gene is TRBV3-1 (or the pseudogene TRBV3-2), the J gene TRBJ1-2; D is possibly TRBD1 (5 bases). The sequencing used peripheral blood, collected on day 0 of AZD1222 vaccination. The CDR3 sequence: CASSLGPWDSASNYGYTF. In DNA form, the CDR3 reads TGTGCCAGCAGCCTCGGTCCGTGGGACTCCGCATCTAACTATGGCTACACCTTC.